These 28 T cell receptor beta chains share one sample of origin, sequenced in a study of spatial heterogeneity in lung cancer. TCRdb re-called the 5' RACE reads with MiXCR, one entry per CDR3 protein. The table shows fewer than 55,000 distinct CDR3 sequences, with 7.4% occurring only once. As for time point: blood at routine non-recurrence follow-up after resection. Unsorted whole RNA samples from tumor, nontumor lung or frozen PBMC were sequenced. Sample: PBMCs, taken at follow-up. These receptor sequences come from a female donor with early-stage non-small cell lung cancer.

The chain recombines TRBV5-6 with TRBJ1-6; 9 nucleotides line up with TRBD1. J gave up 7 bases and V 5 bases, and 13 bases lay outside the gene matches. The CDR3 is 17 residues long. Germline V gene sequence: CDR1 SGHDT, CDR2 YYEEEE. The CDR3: CASSIIHGQGSNSPLHF. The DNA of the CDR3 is TGTGCCAGCAGTATAATCCATGGACAGGGGTCAAATTCACCCCTCCACTTT.

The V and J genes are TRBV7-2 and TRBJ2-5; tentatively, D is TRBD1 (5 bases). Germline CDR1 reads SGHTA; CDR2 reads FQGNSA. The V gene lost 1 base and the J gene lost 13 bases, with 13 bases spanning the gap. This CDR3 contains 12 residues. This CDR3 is CASSLVDNQPYF. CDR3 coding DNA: TGTGCCAGCAGCTTAGTGGACAACCAACCGTACTTC.

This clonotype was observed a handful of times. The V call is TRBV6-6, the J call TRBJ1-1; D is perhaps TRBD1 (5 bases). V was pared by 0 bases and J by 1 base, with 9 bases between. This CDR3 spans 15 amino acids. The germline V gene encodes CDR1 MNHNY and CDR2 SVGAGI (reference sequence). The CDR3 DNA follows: TGTGCCAGCAGTTACTCTAGCACAGGGAACACTGAAGCTTTCTTT. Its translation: CASSYSSTGNTEAFF.

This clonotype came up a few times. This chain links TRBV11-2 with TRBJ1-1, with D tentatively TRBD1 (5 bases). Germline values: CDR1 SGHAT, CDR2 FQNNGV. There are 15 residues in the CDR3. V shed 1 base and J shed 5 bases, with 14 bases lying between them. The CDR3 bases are TGTGCCAGCAGCTTAGGGGGAGGGGAGAGTACTGAAGCTTTCTTT. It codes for CASSLGGGESTEAFF.

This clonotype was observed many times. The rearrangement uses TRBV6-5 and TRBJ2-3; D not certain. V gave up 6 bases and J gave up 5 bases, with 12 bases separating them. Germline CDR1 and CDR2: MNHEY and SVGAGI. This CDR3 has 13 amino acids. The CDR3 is CASRRGGRDTQYF. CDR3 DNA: TGTGCCAGCAGAAGAGGTGGGCGAGATACGCAGTATTTT.

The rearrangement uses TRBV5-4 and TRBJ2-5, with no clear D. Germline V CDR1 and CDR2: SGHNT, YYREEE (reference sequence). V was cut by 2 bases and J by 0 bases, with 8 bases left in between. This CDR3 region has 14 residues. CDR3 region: CASSFVGNQETQYF. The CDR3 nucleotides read TGTGCCAGCAGCTTTGTAGGGAACCAAGAGACCCAGTACTTC.

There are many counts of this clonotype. This CDR3 reads CSARQGMNTEAFF. Written as DNA, the CDR3 is TGCAGTGCTAGACAGGGAATGAACACTGAAGCTTTCTTT. The V gene is TRBV20-1, the J gene TRBJ1-1, with D possibly TRBD1 on 5 matching bases. V lost 2 bases and J 0 bases, leaving 7 bases between the germline ends. The CDR3 contains 13 residues. Germline V gene lookup returns CDR1 DFQATT and CDR2 SNEGSKA (reference sequence).

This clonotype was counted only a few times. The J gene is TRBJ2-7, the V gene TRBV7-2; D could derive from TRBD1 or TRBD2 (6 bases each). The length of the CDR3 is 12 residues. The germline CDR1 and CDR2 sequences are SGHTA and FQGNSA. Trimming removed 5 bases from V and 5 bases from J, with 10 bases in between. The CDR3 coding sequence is TGTGCCAGCAGCCAAGGGGGGCACGAGCAGTACTTC. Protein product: CASSQGGHEQYF.

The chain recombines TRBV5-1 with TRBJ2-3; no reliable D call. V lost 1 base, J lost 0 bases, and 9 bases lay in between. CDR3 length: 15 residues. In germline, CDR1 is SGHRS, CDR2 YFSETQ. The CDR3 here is CASSLSGTSTDTQYF. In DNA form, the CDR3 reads TGCGCCAGCAGCTTGAGTGGAACTAGCACAGATACGCAGTATTTT.

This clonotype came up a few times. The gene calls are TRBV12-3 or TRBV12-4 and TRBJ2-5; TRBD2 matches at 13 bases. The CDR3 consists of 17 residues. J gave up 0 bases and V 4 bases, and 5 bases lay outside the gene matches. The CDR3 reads CASSWTSGGTYQETQYF. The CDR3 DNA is TGTGCCAGCAGTTGGACTAGCGGGGGCACGTACCAAGAGACCCAGTACTTC.

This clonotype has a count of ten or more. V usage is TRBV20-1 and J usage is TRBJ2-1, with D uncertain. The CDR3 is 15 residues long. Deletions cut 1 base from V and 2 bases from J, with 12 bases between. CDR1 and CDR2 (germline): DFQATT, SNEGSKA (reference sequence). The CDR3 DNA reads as TGCAGTGCTAGAGCCCCGGGCCAGCCCTACAATGAGCAGTTCTTC. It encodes CSARAPGQPYNEQFF.

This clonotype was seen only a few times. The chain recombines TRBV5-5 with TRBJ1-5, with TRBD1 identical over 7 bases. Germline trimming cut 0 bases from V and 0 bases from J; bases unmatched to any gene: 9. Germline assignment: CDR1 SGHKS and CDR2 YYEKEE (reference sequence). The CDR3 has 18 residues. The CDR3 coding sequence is TGTGCCAGCAGCTTGGGCCTGCAGGGGGTACATAGCAATCAGCCCCAGCATTTT. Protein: CASSLGLQGVHSNQPQHF.

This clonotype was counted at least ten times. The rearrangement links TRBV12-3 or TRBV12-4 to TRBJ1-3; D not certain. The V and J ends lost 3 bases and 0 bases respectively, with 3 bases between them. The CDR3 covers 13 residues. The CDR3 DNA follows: TGTGCCAGCAGTTTCAGCTCTGGAAACACCATATATTTT. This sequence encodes CASSFSSGNTIYF.

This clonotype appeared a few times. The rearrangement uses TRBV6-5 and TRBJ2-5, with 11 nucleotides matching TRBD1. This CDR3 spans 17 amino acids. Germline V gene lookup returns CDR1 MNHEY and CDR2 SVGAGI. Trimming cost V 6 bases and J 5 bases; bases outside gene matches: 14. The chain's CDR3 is CASRLHRTGGIGETQYF. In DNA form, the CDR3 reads TGTGCCAGCAGACTACATAGGACAGGGGGCATCGGCGAGACCCAGTACTTC.

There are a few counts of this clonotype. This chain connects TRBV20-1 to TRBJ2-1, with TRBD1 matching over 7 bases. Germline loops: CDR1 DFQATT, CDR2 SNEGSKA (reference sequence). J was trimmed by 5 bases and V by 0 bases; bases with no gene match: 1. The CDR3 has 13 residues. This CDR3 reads CSAREGQNNEQFF. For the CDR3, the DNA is TGCAGTGCTAGAGAGGGACAGAACAATGAGCAGTTCTTC.

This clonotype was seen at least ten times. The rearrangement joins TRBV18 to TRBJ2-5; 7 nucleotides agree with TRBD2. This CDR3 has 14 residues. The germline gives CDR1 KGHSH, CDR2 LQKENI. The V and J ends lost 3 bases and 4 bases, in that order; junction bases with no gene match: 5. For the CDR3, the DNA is TGTGCCAGCTCACCGTGGGACTACTCAGAGACCCAGTACTTC. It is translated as CASSPWDYSETQYF.

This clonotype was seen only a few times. CDR3 sequence: CASTYSGGLNNEQFF. The CDR3 bases are TGTGCCAGCACCTATAGCGGGGGCCTCAACAATGAGCAGTTCTTC. The chain joins TRBV5-4 to TRBJ2-1; 9 bases are a match to TRBD2. Germline trimming cut 6 bases from V and 5 bases from J; bases unmatched to any gene: 9. This CDR3 comprises 15 residues. Germline V lookup: CDR1 SGHNT, CDR2 YYREEE (reference sequence).

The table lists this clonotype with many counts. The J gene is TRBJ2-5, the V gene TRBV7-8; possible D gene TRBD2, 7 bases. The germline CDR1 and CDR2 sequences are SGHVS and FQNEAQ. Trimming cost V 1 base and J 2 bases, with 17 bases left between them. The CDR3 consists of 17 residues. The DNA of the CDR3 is TGTGCCAGCAGCTTAGTTCCCCCGGGGGGCGGTCAAGAGACCCAGTACTTC. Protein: CASSLVPPGGGQETQYF.

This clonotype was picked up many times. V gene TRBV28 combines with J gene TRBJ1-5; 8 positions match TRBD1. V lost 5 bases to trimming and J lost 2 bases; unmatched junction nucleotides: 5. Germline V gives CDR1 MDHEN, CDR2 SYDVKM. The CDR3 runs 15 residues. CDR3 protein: CASSHRGIGNQPQHF. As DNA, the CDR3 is TGTGCCAGCAGTCACAGGGGGATAGGCAATCAGCCCCAGCATTTT.

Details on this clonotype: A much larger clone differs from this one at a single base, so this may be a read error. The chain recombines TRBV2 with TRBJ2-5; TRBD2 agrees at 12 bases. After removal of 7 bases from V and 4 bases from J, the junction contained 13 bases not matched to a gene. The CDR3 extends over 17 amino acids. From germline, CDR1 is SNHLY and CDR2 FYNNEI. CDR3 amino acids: CASIPTSGGLGRETQYF. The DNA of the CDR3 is TGTGCCAGCATTCCGACTAGCGGGGGCCTGGGAAGAGAGACCCAGTACTTC.

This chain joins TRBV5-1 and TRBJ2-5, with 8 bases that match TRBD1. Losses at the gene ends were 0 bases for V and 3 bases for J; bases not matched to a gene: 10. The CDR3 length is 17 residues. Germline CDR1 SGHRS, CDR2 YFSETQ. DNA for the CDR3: TGCGCCAGCAGCTTGGCCCCCGGGACAGGCCCTAAAGAGACCCAGTACTTC. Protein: CASSLAPGTGPKETQYF.

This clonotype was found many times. DNA for the CDR3: TGTGCCAGCTCACAGGGGCACGGAAACACCGGGGAGCTGTTTTTT. Translation: CASSQGHGNTGELFF. The chain employs TRBV6-6 and TRBJ2-2; 7 nucleotides match TRBD1. There are 15 residues in the CDR3. V was pared by 8 bases and J by 2 bases, with 8 bases of the junction left unmatched. Germline-derived CDR1 and CDR2 are MNHNY and SVGAGI (reference sequence).

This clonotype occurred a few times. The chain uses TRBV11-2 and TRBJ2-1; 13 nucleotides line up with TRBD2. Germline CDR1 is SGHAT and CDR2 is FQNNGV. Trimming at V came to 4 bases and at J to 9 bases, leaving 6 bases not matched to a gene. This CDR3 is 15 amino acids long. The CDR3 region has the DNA TGTGCCAGCAGCTCCCCCGGACTAGCGGGGGCTGAGCAGTTCTTC. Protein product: CASSSPGLAGAEQFF. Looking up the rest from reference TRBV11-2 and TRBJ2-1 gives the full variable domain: EAGVAQSPRYKIIEKRQSVAFWCNPISGHATLYWYQQILGQGPKLLIQFQNNGVVDDSQLPKDRFSAERLKGVDSTLKIQPAKLEDSAVYLCASSSPGLAGAEQFFGPGTRLTVL.

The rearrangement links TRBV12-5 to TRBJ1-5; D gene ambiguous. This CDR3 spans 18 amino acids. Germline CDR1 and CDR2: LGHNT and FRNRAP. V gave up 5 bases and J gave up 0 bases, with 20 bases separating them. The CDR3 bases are TGTGCTAGTGGTGGGGTAGGGAAAACAGCAGTTAGCAATCAGCCCCAGCATTTT. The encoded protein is CASGGVGKTAVSNQPQHF.

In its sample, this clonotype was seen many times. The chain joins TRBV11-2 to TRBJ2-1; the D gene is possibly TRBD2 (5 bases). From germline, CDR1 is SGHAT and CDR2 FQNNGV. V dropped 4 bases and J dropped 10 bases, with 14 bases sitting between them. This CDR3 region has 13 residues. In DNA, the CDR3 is TGTGCCAGCAGCTCGGACTCGGGGAACGAGCAGTTCTTC. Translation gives CASSSDSGNEQFF.

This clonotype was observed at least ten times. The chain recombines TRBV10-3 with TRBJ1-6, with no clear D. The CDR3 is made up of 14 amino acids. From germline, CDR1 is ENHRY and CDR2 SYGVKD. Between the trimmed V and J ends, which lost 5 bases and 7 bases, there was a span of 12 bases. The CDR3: CAISITDSNSPLHF. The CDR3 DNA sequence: TGTGCCATCAGTATTACAGATTCAAATTCACCCCTCCACTTT.

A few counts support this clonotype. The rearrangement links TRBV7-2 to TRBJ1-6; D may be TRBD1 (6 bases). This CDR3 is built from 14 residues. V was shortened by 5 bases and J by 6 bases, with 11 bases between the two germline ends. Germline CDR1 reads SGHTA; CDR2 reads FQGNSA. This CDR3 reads CASSRGQTNSPLHF. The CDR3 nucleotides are TGTGCCAGCAGCCGCGGACAGACTAATTCACCCCTCCACTTT.

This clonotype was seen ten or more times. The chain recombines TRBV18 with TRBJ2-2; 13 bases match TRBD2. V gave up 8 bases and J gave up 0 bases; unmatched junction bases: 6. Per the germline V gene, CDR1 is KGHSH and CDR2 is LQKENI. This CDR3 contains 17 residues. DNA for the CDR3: TGTGCCAGCGCAGGACTAGCGGGGGCCTCGAACACCGGGGAGCTGTTTTTT. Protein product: CASAGLAGASNTGELFF.